The subject of this entry is one TCR beta chain. Its antigen is unknown. At one of its ends the junction is not consistent with the germline gene, which may arise from a read error. This sample was included in a study of CD8+CD57+ T cells in acquired aplastic anemia. Whole-study context: Sorted cells (CD4+ and CD8+) yielded DNA amounts that averaged around 3.1 ug.

Patients sequenced had flow cytometry evidence of CD8+CD57+ cell expansion. General study results and limits: In CD8+ cells, Simpson's diversity showed no significant difference between patients and controls. Between patients and controls, 25 to 30 CD8+ CDR3 sequences were found in common.

TCR beta VDJ and CDR3 profiling used genomic DNA as template. TCRdb reprocessed the reads via MiXCR and lists one record per CDR3 protein. The sample lists about 170,000 distinct CDR3 sequences, around 48% occurring once. This receptor was obtained from a human donor with aplastic anemia. The source material was sorted CD4+, CD8+, or CD8+CD57+ T cells (not recorded which) from PBMCs.

This CDR3 is CTSSSRLTNEKLFF. The CDR3 region has the DNA TGTACCAGCAGCTCCCGACTTACCAATGAAAAACTGTTTTTT. This rearrangement joins TRBV5-8 to TRBJ1-4; D remains unclear. The CDR3 has 14 amino acids. Germline V gives CDR1 SGHTS, CDR2 YDEGEE.